This T cell receptor (beta chain) was found in a study of blood T cell repertoires in COVID-19. The repertoire was sequenced with immunoSEQ multiplex PCR; TCRdb's copy has only in-frame clones and lacks some. The sample contains over 100,000 clones, 82% of which appear only once. Trimming stripped 1 base from V and 4 bases from J, with 17 bases between. The CDR3 covers 17 residues. Germline lookup yields CDR1 SGHNT and CDR2 YENEEA. This clone was seen more than once but under ten times. The chain joins TRBV11-3 to TRBJ1-3; a weak D match, TRBD1 (5 bases). Sequencing was done on a sample of peripheral blood. The receptor comes from a woman aged 70-85 years with acute or convalescent COVID-19. CDR3 sequence: CASSLAELTAGGNTIYF. The CDR3 DNA sequence: TGTGCCAGCAGCTTAGCGGAGTTGACAGCCGGCGGAAACACCATATATTTT.